The rows below give T cell receptor beta chains drawn from one sample of a study of beta chain features in type 1 diabetes. Here immunoSEQ multiplex PCR was the method, and the copy in TCRdb shows in-frame clones only, minus some. Here the sample spans about 390,000 clones, 8% to 10% being singletons. The specimen was central memory CD4+ T cells from blood. The receptors derive from a man aged 25 to 45 with type 1 diabetes. CDR3s include the opening cysteine and the closing phenylalanine or tryptophan. A D gene is named only where the DNA matches it firmly. Some rows mark clone size as missing; the rest say once, few, many or name a class of expanded clone.

NA,TRBJ2-7,NA,TRBV4-2,CASSQDRSHEQYF,TGTGCCAGCAGCCAAGATAGGAGCCACGAGCAGTACTTC
NA,TRBJ2-7,few,TRBV13,CASSENRDSYEQYF,TGTGCCAGCAGTGAAAACAGGGATTCCTACGAGCAGTACTTC
NA,TRBJ1-1,medium-sized,TRBV5-1,CASSLHGGTEAFF,TGCGCCAGCAGCTTGCACGGAGGGACTGAAGCTTTCTTT
TRBD2,TRBJ2-5,few,TRBV5-4,CASSLVGGLGETQYF,TGTGCCAGCAGCTTGGTGGGAGGGCTGGGGGAGACCCAGTACTTC
NA,TRBJ2-1,NA,TRBV28,CASKEGPGYNEQFF,TGTGCCAGCAAGGAGGGCCCGGGGTACAATGAGCAGTTCTTC
NA,TRBJ2-7,NA,TRBV7-2,CASSLVRDPSYEQYF,TGTGCCAGCAGCTTAGTACGGGACCCATCCTACGAGCAGTACTTC
NA,TRBJ2-5,NA,TRBV6-6,CASSDLRTETQYF,TGCGCCAGCAGTGATTTGCGGACGGAGACCCAGTACTTC
TRBD1,TRBJ1-2,NA,TRBV5-1,CASSPEGGQKGYTF,TGCGCCAGCAGCCCGGAGGGGGGACAGAAAGGCTACACCTTC
NA,TRBJ2-2,many,TRBV11-2,CASSFSRAGELFF,TGTGCCAGCAGCTTCAGTAGGGCCGGGGAGCTGTTTTTT
TRBD1,TRBJ2-7,NA,TRBV19,CASSIPLGQGGIEQYF,TGTGCCAGTAGTATACCGTTGGGACAGGGGGGGATCGAGCAGTACTTC
TRBD2,TRBJ2-1,NA,TRBV11-2,CASSVGLAVYNEQFF,TGTGCCAGCAGCGTAGGACTAGCGGTCTACAATGAGCAGTTCTTC
NA,TRBJ2-3,NA,TRBV5-1,CASSGEGTDTQYF,TGCGCCAGCAGCGGGGAAGGGACAGATACGCAGTATTTT
NA,TRBJ2-2,NA,TRBV4-2,CASRPTGTNTGELFF,TGTGCCAGCAGACCTACCGGGACGAACACCGGGGAGCTGTTTTTT
TRBD1,TRBJ1-5,few,TRBV2,CASSYRGGQPQHF,TGTGCCAGCAGTTACAGGGGCGGACAGCCCCAGCATTTT
TRBD2,TRBJ2-3,NA,TRBV15,CATSKGLAGSTDTQYF,TGTGCCACCAGCAAAGGACTAGCGGGAAGTACAGATACGCAGTATTTT
TRBD1,TRBJ1-1,NA,TRBV18,CASSPGQGNTEAFF,TGTGCCAGCTCACCGGGACAGGGGAACACTGAAGCTTTCTTT
TRBD2,TRBJ2-5,many,TRBV5-1,CASSFTSVQETQYF,TGCGCCAGCAGCTTTACTAGCGTACAAGAGACCCAGTACTTC
NA,TRBJ1-5,many,TRBV2,CASSDRVFQHF,TGTGCCAGCAGTGACAGGGTGTTCCAGCATTTT
NA,TRBJ1-1,NA,TRBV7-9,CASSPGSTEAFF,TGTGCCAGCAGCCCGGGGTCCACTGAAGCTTTCTTT
TRBD1,TRBJ1-4,few,TRBV7-8,CASSLNRGDEKLFF,TGTGCCAGCAGCTTAAACAGGGGTGACGAAAAACTGTTTTTT
TRBD1,TRBJ2-5,NA,TRBV5-4,CASSPRTGLREETQYF,TGTGCCAGCAGCCCCAGGACAGGACTGAGGGAAGAGACCCAGTACTTC
NA,TRBJ1-5,many,TRBV2,CASSEALPDYYSNQPQHF,TGTGCCAGCAGTGAAGCGCTTCCCGACTATTATAGCAATCAGCCCCAGCATTTT
TRBD2,TRBJ2-5,few,TRBV2,CASSRASGSVETQYF,TGTGCCAGCAGTCGGGCTAGCGGGAGTGTGGAGACCCAGTACTTC
TRBD1,TRBJ1-5,NA,TRBV27,CASWGTGVNQPQHF,TGTGCCAGCTGGGGAACAGGGGTGAATCAGCCCCAGCATTTT
NA,TRBJ2-1,NA,TRBV29-1,CSAPRDIGSYNEQFF,TGCAGCGCCCCCCGGGACATCGGCTCCTACAATGAGCAGTTCTTC
NA,TRBJ2-3,few,TRBV27,CASSPRLTSPDTQYF,TGTGCCAGCAGCCCCCGCCTCACAAGCCCAGATACGCAGTATTTT